These 26 T cell receptor beta chains originate from one sample sequenced in a study of CD8+ T cells in alopecia areata. Treatment defined: oral pan-JAK inhibitor, 5-10 mg twice daily. Following RNA extraction, reverse transcription yielded cDNA that acted as the sequencing template. Libraries were prepared by immunoSEQ multiplex PCR; TCRdb keeps only in-frame clonotypes and omits some of them. The repertoire has some 100,000 clones, just under 60% of them found once; the top ten carry roughly 15%. The sample here was CD8+ T cells sorted from blood, taken at approximately week 60, from a patient treated with tofacitinib. The source is a human donor with alopecia areata.

This clone was detected only a few times. V and J are TRBV29-1 and TRBJ2-6, with D perhaps matching TRBD2 (5 bases). V was shortened by 3 bases and J by 0 bases, with 18 bases between the two germline ends. The CDR3 extends over 18 amino acids. CDR1 and CDR2 (germline): SQVTM, ANQGSEA. Here the CDR3 reads CSVESWQSGYSGANVLTF. DNA for the CDR3: TGCAGCGTTGAGTCATGGCAGAGCGGATACTCTGGGGCCAACGTCCTGACTTTC. Using reference TRBV29-1 and TRBJ2-6 for the parts outside the CDR3, the full variable domain is SAVISQKPSRDICQRGTSLTIQCQVDSQVTMMFWYRQQPGQSLTLIATANQGSEATYESGFVIDKFPISRPNLTFSTLTVSNMSPEDSSIYLCSVESWQSGYSGANVLTFGAGSRLTVL.

The chain joins TRBV25-1 to TRBJ1-2, with TRBD1 identical over 8 bases. This CDR3 is 15 amino acids long. CDR1 and CDR2 (germline): MGHDK, SYGVNS. V shed 1 base, J shed 3 bases, and the junction held 4 bases outside the gene matches. The CDR3 sequence: CASSEWEDRDYGYTF. For the CDR3, the DNA is TGTGCCAGCAGTGAATGGGAGGACAGGGACTATGGCTACACCTTC.

The V and J genes are TRBV2 and TRBJ2-5; TRBD2 agrees at 7 bases. This CDR3 is built from 16 residues. CDR1 is SNHLY and CDR2 is FYNNEI in the germline V gene. V shed 11 bases and J 0 bases; nucleotides not matched to a gene: 15. For the CDR3, the DNA is TGTGCCGCCCCGGGGAGGGCCTCACACCACCAAGAGACCCAGTACTTC. Translated: CAAPGRASHHQETQYF.

This chain connects TRBV27 to TRBJ2-1; 7 bases agree with TRBD2. CDR1 MNHEY and CDR2 SMNVEV come from the germline V gene (reference sequence). CDR3 length: 14 residues. Trimming at V came to 2 bases and at J to 7 bases, leaving 5 bases not matched to a gene. The CDR3 DNA reads as TGTGCCAGCAGTTTACAGGGACTACAGAATGAGCAGTTCTTC. It yields the protein CASSLQGLQNEQFF.

The J gene is TRBJ2-3, the V gene TRBV7-3, with 9 bases that match TRBD2. Germline assignment: CDR1 SGHTA and CDR2 FQGTGA. The CDR3 is made up of 15 amino acids. Losses at the gene ends were 4 bases for V and 0 bases for J; bases not matched to a gene: 2. The CDR3 loop reads CASSSSGASTDTQYF. In DNA, the CDR3 is TGTGCCAGCAGCTCTAGCGGGGCGAGCACAGATACGCAGTATTTT. Complete variable domain (other parts from reference TRBV7-3 and TRBJ2-3): GAGVSQTPSNKVTEKGKYVELRCDPISGHTALYWYRQSLGQGPEFLIYFQGTGAADDSGLPNDRFFAVRPEGSVSTLKIQRTERGDSAVYLCASSSSGASTDTQYFGPGTRLTVL.

This clone occurred a few times. The chain uses TRBV15 and TRBJ2-7; D is possibly TRBD1 (7 bases). Trimming left V 4 bases short and J 5 bases short, with 12 bases between. This CDR3 region has 13 residues. Germline CDR1 reads LNHNV; CDR2 reads YYDKDF (reference sequence). CDR3 sequence (DNA): TGTGCCACCAGCACATCAGGGGGGAACGAGCAGTACTTC. Its translation: CATSTSGGNEQYF.

The gene calls are TRBV7-9 and TRBJ1-2; D gene uncertain. The germline gives CDR1 SEHNR, CDR2 FQNEAQ (reference sequence). The germline V and J ends were trimmed by 5 bases and 8 bases, with 15 bases remaining between them. There are 13 residues in the CDR3. DNA of the CDR3: TGTGCCAGCAGCCCCCCACCGGCCAGGGGCTACACCTTC. Its protein is CASSPPPARGYTF.

V and J are TRBV30 and TRBJ1-4; D ambiguous. The CDR3 is 11 amino acids. V lost 2 bases and J 4 bases, leaving 2 bases between the germline ends. Germline V gene sequence: CDR1 GTSNPN, CDR2 SVGIG (reference sequence). The CDR3 reads CAWSLNEKLFF. In nucleotides, the CDR3 is TGTGCCTGGAGTCTTAATGAAAAACTGTTTTTT.

The V and J genes are TRBV27 and TRBJ2-1; D could derive from TRBD1 or TRBD2 (5 bases each). Germline-derived CDR1 and CDR2 are MNHEY and SMNVEV (reference sequence). Trimming shortened V by 5 bases and J by 8 bases, and 19 bases separated the two germline ends. The CDR3 sequence is 15 residues long. The CDR3 reads CASSRDSGPGDEQFF. The CDR3 nucleotides are TGTGCCAGCAGTAGAGACAGCGGCCCTGGAGATGAGCAGTTCTTC.

The chain recombines TRBV30 with TRBJ2-2, with no clear D. Trimming cost V 2 bases and J 5 bases, with 3 bases left between them. Germline V gene data show CDR1 as GTSNPN and CDR2 as SVGIG (reference sequence). This CDR3 is 11 amino acids long. CDR3 nucleotides: TGTGCCTGGAGTACGACCGGGGAGCTGTTTTTT. It specifies CAWSTTGELFF.

This clone was counted between two and nine times. The rearrangement links TRBV29-1 to TRBJ2-7; D might be TRBD1 (6 bases). V lost 4 bases to trimming and J lost 0 bases, with 10 bases between them. Germline CDR1 and CDR2: SQVTM and ANQGSEA. CDR3 length: 13 amino acids. As DNA, the CDR3 is TGCAGCGTTGGGGGGCAGTCCTCCTACGAGCAGTACTTC. This codes for CSVGGQSSYEQYF.

The rearrangement links TRBV10-2 to TRBJ2-7, with no clear D. The V gene lost 8 bases and the J gene lost 7 bases, with 9 bases spanning the gap. Germline-derived CDR1 and CDR2 are WSHSY and SAAADI. This CDR3 is built from 10 residues. This CDR3 reads CASGNSEQYF. The CDR3 bases are TGCGCCAGCGGGAACAGTGAGCAGTACTTC.

Turning to this clone: This likely stems from a read error, as it lies one base from a far larger clone. The sample contains more than one DNA sequence encoding this CDR3. This rearrangement joins TRBV13 to TRBJ2-6; D ambiguous. This CDR3 is 12 amino acids long. Trimming pared 6 bases from V and 1 base from J, leaving 1 base between. In germline, CDR1 is PRHDT, CDR2 FYEKMQ (reference sequence). The CDR3 coding sequence is TGTGCCAGCAGTTCTGGGGCCAACGTCCTGACTTTC. It translates to CASSSGANVLTF.

The rearrangement links TRBV18 to TRBJ1-2; 7 bases are shared with TRBD1. The germline gives CDR1 KGHSH, CDR2 LQKENI. CDR3 length: 21 amino acids. After removal of 2 bases from V and 0 bases from J, the junction contained 21 bases not matched to a gene. In nucleotides, the CDR3 is TGTGCCAGCTCACCAAGGCAAAAGGGGGCGACAGAAGGTCGGGCTAACTATGGCTACACCTTC. It is translated as CASSPRQKGATEGRANYGYTF.

CDR3 nucleotide sequence: TGTGCCAGCAGCGTAGTCGGTGGAGACGCTGAAGCTTTCTTT. Protein sequence: CASSVVGGDAEAFF. The chain has TRBV9 and TRBJ1-1; D unclear. Germline assignment: CDR1 SGDLS and CDR2 YYNGEE. The CDR3 length is 14 residues. V was trimmed by 0 bases and J by 6 bases, leaving 12 bases between them. The full variable domain, rest sourced from reference TRBV9 and TRBJ1-1, is DSGVTQTPKHLITATGQRVTLRCSPRSGDLSVYWYQQSLDQGLQFLIQYYNGEERAKGNILERFSAQQFPDLHSELNLSSLELGDSALYFCASSVVGGDAEAFFGQGTRLTVV.

The J gene is TRBJ2-1, the V gene TRBV13, with D perhaps TRBD2 (7 bases). Trimming left V 8 bases short and J 9 bases short, with 20 bases between. CDR1 is PRHDT and CDR2 is FYEKMQ in the germline V gene (reference sequence). CDR3 length: 14 amino acids. CDR3 DNA: TGTGCCAGCCATCCTGGCGGGGGAGGGGGTGAGCAGTTCTTC. Protein: CASHPGGGGGEQFF.

The gene calls are TRBV5-5 and TRBJ1-2; no definite D call. Looked up from germline, CDR1 is SGHKS and CDR2 is YYEKEE (reference sequence). This CDR3 spans 13 amino acids. V was trimmed by 0 bases and J by 1 base, leaving 4 bases between them. The CDR3, as DNA: TGTGCCAGCAGCTTGGACTTTAACTATGGCTACACCTTC. This codes for CASSLDFNYGYTF. Full variable domain (rest looked up from reference TRBV5-5 and TRBJ1-2): DAGVTQSPTHLIKTRGQQVTLRCSPISGHKSVSWYQQVLGQGPQFIFQYYEKEERGRGNFPDRFSARQFPNYSSELNVNALLLGDSALYLCASSLDFNYGYTFGSGTRLTVV.

The rearrangement joins TRBV2 to TRBJ2-5; TRBD2 might be the D (5 bases). The CDR3 covers 14 residues. Trimming shortened V by 6 bases and J by 7 bases, and 18 bases separated the two germline ends. CDR1 SNHLY and CDR2 FYNNEI come from the germline V gene. The CDR3 DNA reads as TGTGCCAGCAGATACCGGGCTACAGAGGGGACCCAGTACTTC. Translated: CASRYRATEGTQYF.

The genes are TRBV15 and TRBJ2-1; 14 bases are a match to TRBD2. V dropped 8 bases and J dropped 0; count of bases not matched to a gene: 3. CDR1 is LNHNV, CDR2 YYDKDF, per germline (reference sequence). The CDR3 is 16 residues long. The CDR3 DNA is TGTGCCACCGGGACTAGCGGGGGTATCTCCTACAATGAGCAGTTCTTC. Amino acids: CATGTSGGISYNEQFF.

This chain joins TRBV19 and TRBJ1-1, with D perhaps TRBD1 (5 bases). The CDR3 is 14 residues long. Trimming left V 1 base short and J 4 bases short, with 10 bases between. Germline V gene sequence: CDR1 LNHDA, CDR2 SQIVND (reference sequence). The CDR3 DNA sequence: TGTGCCAGTAGTATAGGTCGGGGGACCACTGAAGCTTTCTTT. It is translated as CASSIGRGTTEAFF.

V and J are TRBV4-2 and TRBJ1-5; 8 bases line up with TRBD1. Germline CDR1 reads LGHNA; CDR2 reads YNFKEQ. This CDR3 region has 15 residues. The trim removed 3 bases at V and 7 bases at J, leaving 8 bases unmatched. This chain's CDR3 is CASSQEAGGGQPQHF. In DNA form, the CDR3 reads TGTGCCAGCAGCCAGGAGGCAGGGGGCGGGCAGCCCCAGCATTTT.

The CDR3 region is CASSSSASLNSPLHF. In nucleotides, the CDR3 is TGTGCCAGCAGCTCCTCGGCCTCCCTTAATTCACCCCTCCACTTT. The V and J genes are TRBV7-9 and TRBJ1-6; D unresolved. Germline V CDR1 and CDR2: SEHNR, FQNEAQ (reference sequence). V lost 4 bases, J lost 6 bases, and 13 bases lay in between. The CDR3 length is 15 residues.

The gene calls are TRBV25-1 and TRBJ2-3, with D possibly being TRBD1 (5 bases). From germline, CDR1 is MGHDK and CDR2 SYGVNS. CDR3 size: 14 residues. With 2 bases removed from V and 4 bases from J, the gap between germline ends came to 10 bases. The CDR3 is CASSERRGSDTQYF. CDR3 in DNA: TGTGCCAGCAGTGAACGTAGGGGCTCAGATACGCAGTATTTT.

The chain carries TRBV7-2 and TRBJ2-5; 14 bases map to TRBD2. The length of the CDR3 is 15 residues. V shed 4 bases and J 5 bases; nucleotides not matched to a gene: 3. The germline V gene encodes CDR1 SGHTA and CDR2 FQGNSA. CDR3 in amino acids: CASSWGLAGVETQYF. The CDR3 DNA reads TGTGCCAGCAGCTGGGGACTAGCGGGGGTGGAGACCCAGTACTTC.

The rearrangement joins TRBV14 to TRBJ1-2; D not certain. Germline V CDR1 and CDR2: SGHDN, FVKESK. Trimming took 4 bases from V and 4 from J, leaving 10 bases between them. The CDR3 sequence is 13 residues long. The DNA for the CDR3 is TGTGCCAGCAGCCTCCGGGCCATCTATGGCTACACCTTC. It specifies CASSLRAIYGYTF.

CDR3 nucleotides: TGTGCCAGCATCACAGGGGGCCTAGCTTTCTTT. It specifies CASITGGLAFF. V and J are TRBV6-5 and TRBJ1-1, with 9 bases identical to TRBD1. This CDR3 region has 11 residues. Germline V gives CDR1 MNHEY, CDR2 SVGAGI. Losses at the gene ends were 7 bases for V and 10 bases for J; bases not matched to a gene: 4.